This T cell receptor beta chain was identified during a study of post-analysis software for immune sequencing data. Study conclusions and caveats: When patients were compared with controls, four to six TRBV segments were more frequent, TRBV5-6, TRBV5-1 and TRBV20-1 among them. Significantly lower normalized Chao1 diversity was seen in multiple sclerosis patients than in controls.

Prepared libraries of TCR beta cDNA carried unique molecular identifiers. There were roughly 0.95 to 10 million T cells, and 450,000 to 550,000 cDNA molecules came from them. TCRdb itself ran the PCR reads through MiXCR, one entry per CDR3 protein. Of 350,000 to 500,000 distinct CDR3 sequences in the sample, 39% were seen once. With respect to this clonotype: Antigen: not known. Compared with germline, one end of the junction differs, possibly owing to a read error.

Germline V gene lookup returns CDR1 MDHEN and CDR2 SYDVKM. The CDR3 covers 15 residues. This TCR was sampled from a girl aged 2-10 years with multiple sclerosis. This chain joins TRBV28 and TRBJ1-5, with D tentatively TRBD1 (6 bases). Sequenced sample: blood. The CDR3, as DNA: TGTGCCAGCAGCTTATCTGACAGGCTTCTTCAGCCCCAGCATTTT. Translating it yields CASSLSDRLLQPQHF.